A single sample gave rise to the 31 T cell receptor beta chains below, sequenced in a study of blood T cell repertoires in COVID-19. Assay used: immunoSEQ multiplex PCR; TCRdb lists only in-frame clones, some missing. Seen here are tens of thousands of clones, over 65% observed once, and the top ten hold 10% to 12%. The source material was peripheral blood. These receptors were taken from a human donor in a cohort sampled during active COVID-19.

This clone was detected a few times. The chain links TRBV24-1 to TRBJ2-5, with 8 positions matching TRBD1. Germline V lookup: CDR1 KGHDR, CDR2 SFDVKD. The CDR3 sequence is 16 residues long. Losses at the gene ends were 0 bases for V and 3 bases for J; bases not matched to a gene: 5. The CDR3 nucleotides are TGTGCCACCAGTGATTTGCACAGGGGGAACAAAGAGACCCAGTACTTC. This translates into CATSDLHRGNKETQYF.

The genes are TRBV5-1 and TRBJ2-1; weak D call: TRBD1 (7 bases). Per germline, CDR1 SGHRS and CDR2 YFSETQ. CDR3 size: 15 residues. V was cut by 3 bases and J by 2 bases, with 12 bases left in between. This chain's CDR3 is CASSSTGEAYNEQFF. The CDR3 region has the DNA TGCGCCAGCAGCTCCACAGGGGAGGCCTACAATGAGCAGTTCTTC. The full variable domain, with the rest looked up from reference TRBV5-1 and TRBJ2-1, is KAGVTQTPRYLIKTRGQQVTLSCSPISGHRSVSWYQQTPGQGLQFLFEYFSETQRNKGNFPGRFSGRQFSNSRSEMNVSTLELGDSALYLCASSSTGEAYNEQFFGPGTRLTVL.

J is TRBJ2-1 and V is TRBV2; 9 positions match TRBD1. V lost 9 bases and J lost 7; bases outside the gene matches: 7. CDR1 is SNHLY, CDR2 FYNNEI, per germline. This CDR3 has 13 residues. In DNA, the CDR3 is TGTGCCAGAACAGGGGGCGTAGGGAATGAGCAGTTCTTC. Translation: CARTGGVGNEQFF.

This clone was seen once. The chain employs TRBV12-5 and TRBJ2-7; possible D gene TRBD1, 6 bases. The CDR3 has 16 amino acids. From germline, CDR1 is LGHNT and CDR2 FRNRAP. V gave up 5 bases and J gave up 3 bases, with 20 bases separating them. In nucleotides, the CDR3 is TGTGCTAGTGGTCTGCAGTCCGGGACAAGGGTCTACGAGCAGTACTTC. Amino acids: CASGLQSGTRVYEQYF. Together with reference TRBV12-5 and TRBJ2-7, the CDR3 gives the full variable domain: DARVTQTPRHKVTEMGQEVTMRCQPILGHNTVFWYRQTMMQGLELLAYFRNRAPLDDSGMPKDRFSAEMPDATLATLKIQPSEPRDSAVYFCASGLQSGTRVYEQYFGPGTRLTVT.

Here the CDR3 DNA reads TGCGCCAGCGGCCCAGCGGGGACAGGGGCCGAAGCTTTCTTT. Its translation: CASGPAGTGAEAFF. V gene TRBV10-2 combines with J gene TRBJ1-1; 10 bases line up with TRBD1. The germline V gene has CDR1 WSHSY and CDR2 SAAADI. The CDR3 runs to 14 residues. With V trimmed by 8 bases and J by 8 bases, 11 bases remained unmatched.

This clone came up a few times. The chain recombines TRBV5-1 with TRBJ1-1, with a possible D match to TRBD1 (5 bases). The CDR3 contains 14 residues. Per germline, CDR1 SGHRS and CDR2 YFSETQ. V was pared by 2 bases and J by 1 base, with 9 bases between. This CDR3 is CASSLQVGNTEAFF. The CDR3 nucleotides read TGCGCCAGCAGCTTACAGGTCGGGAACACTGAAGCTTTCTTT.

The rearrangement links TRBV7-3 to TRBJ2-2, with 8 bases matching TRBD1. The V segment lost 6 bases and the J segment 5 bases; nucleotides outside the gene matches: 8. CDR3 length: 15 amino acids. Looked up from germline, CDR1 is SGHTA and CDR2 is FQGTGA. CDR3 DNA: TGTGCCAGCAGTCCGACAGGGGTAATAACCGGGGAGCTGTTTTTT. Translating it yields CASSPTGVITGELFF.

This clone has only a few counts. The J gene is TRBJ1-1, the V gene TRBV5-4; D ambiguous. The V gene lost 7 bases and the J gene lost 3 bases, with 13 bases spanning the gap. The CDR3 is 13 amino acids. Germline loops: CDR1 SGHNT, CDR2 YYREEE (reference sequence). The chain's CDR3 is CASGVTRDTEAFF. The CDR3 DNA reads as TGTGCCAGCGGCGTGACACGAGACACTGAAGCTTTCTTT.

V is TRBV29-1 and J is TRBJ2-5; 7 bases match TRBD2. Germline lookup yields CDR1 SQVTM and CDR2 ANQGSEA. V trimming: 2 bases; J trimming: 7 bases; junction bases outside the gene matches: 4. The CDR3 covers 12 residues. DNA for the CDR3: TGCAGCGTTGAACCCCCGGGGGGGACCCAGTACTTC. It yields the protein CSVEPPGGTQYF.

V and J are TRBV27 and TRBJ2-1; 10 nucleotides align to TRBD2. After removal of 0 bases from V and 6 bases from J, the junction contained 14 bases not matched to a gene. This CDR3 contains 19 residues. Germline V gives CDR1 MNHEY, CDR2 SMNVEV (reference sequence). The CDR3 bases are TGTGCCAGCAGTTTATCGCAAGCGGGAGGGCAAATTCGGGCCAATGAGCAGTTCTTC. Its protein is CASSLSQAGGQIRANEQFF.

The V gene is TRBV19, the J gene TRBJ1-1; a weak D match, TRBD1 (6 bases). This CDR3 is built from 14 residues. V was cut by 4 bases and J by 2 bases, with 11 bases left in between. The germline V gene has CDR1 LNHDA and CDR2 SQIVND (reference sequence). In DNA, the CDR3 is TGTGCCAGTAGTAAGAATGGGGGCAACACTGAAGCTTTCTTT. Translation: CASSKNGGNTEAFF.

Only one count was recorded for this clone. The rearrangement uses TRBV9 and TRBJ2-7, with 7 bases that match TRBD1. Germline V gene sequence: CDR1 SGDLS, CDR2 YYNGEE. This CDR3 comprises 15 residues. J was trimmed by 4 bases and V by 4 bases; bases with no gene match: 11. The CDR3 spells CASSPRPGDSYEQYF. The CDR3 nucleotides are TGTGCCAGCAGCCCCCGACCCGGGGACAGTTACGAGCAGTACTTC. The full variable domain, with the rest looked up from reference TRBV9 and TRBJ2-7, is DSGVTQTPKHLITATGQRVTLRCSPRSGDLSVYWYQQSLDQGLQFLIQYYNGEERAKGNILERFSAQQFPDLHSELNLSSLELGDSALYFCASSPRPGDSYEQYFGPGTRLTVT.

This clone was observed a single time. The CDR3 DNA reads TGTGCCAGCATCCCGCAAAGCGGCGAGCAGTACTTC. Its translation is CASIPQSGEQYF. The chain carries TRBV28 and TRBJ2-7, with D perhaps TRBD2 (5 bases). This CDR3 contains 12 residues. Trimming left V 7 bases short and J 6 bases short, with 13 bases between. Germline V gene data show CDR1 as MDHEN and CDR2 as SYDVKM.

The gene calls are TRBV18 and TRBJ2-2; weak D call: TRBD1 (5 bases). The CDR3 length is 15 residues. The germline CDR1 and CDR2 sequences are KGHSH and LQKENI. V lost 7 bases and J 3 bases, leaving 15 bases between the germline ends. For the CDR3, the DNA is TGTGCCAGCTGCTCCTTAGGGGCGGACACCGGGGAGCTGTTTTTT. Its translation is CASCSLGADTGELFF.

This clone appeared once. The chain joins TRBV15 to TRBJ2-7, with TRBD2 identical over 7 bases. The CDR3 runs 16 residues. The J segment lost 4 bases and the V segment lost 5 bases, leaving 14 bases of the junction unmatched. Germline CDR1 reads LNHNV; CDR2 reads YYDKDF (reference sequence). The CDR3 reads CATSPPTGRAGYEQYF. For the CDR3, the DNA is TGTGCCACCAGCCCCCCCACGGGGAGGGCCGGGTACGAGCAGTACTTC.

This chain uses TRBV6-1 with TRBJ2-3; D is unresolved. The CDR3 is 13 residues long. Germline V gene lookup returns CDR1 MNHNS and CDR2 SASEGT. V was trimmed by 1 base and J by 3 bases, leaving 5 bases between them. CDR3 sequence (DNA): TGTGCCAGCAGTGAAGACAGAACAGATACGCAGTATTTT. This sequence encodes CASSEDRTDTQYF.

The chain links TRBV6-5 to TRBJ1-3; D gene unclear. In germline, CDR1 is MNHEY, CDR2 SVGAGI. This CDR3 contains 14 residues. Trimming removed 6 bases at V and 4 bases at J, with 13 bases between. The DNA for the CDR3 is TGTGCCAGCAGGCCCTCCCGGTCCGGAAACACCATATATTTT. Translation: CASRPSRSGNTIYF.

V gene TRBV6-5 combines with J gene TRBJ1-1, with D possibly being TRBD1 (5 bases). Germline V gene sequence: CDR1 MNHEY, CDR2 SVGAGI. Trimming took 7 bases from V and 0 from J, leaving 12 bases between them. The CDR3 is 14 amino acids. The CDR3 coding sequence is TGTGCCAGCACAAAACAGGATTTGAACACTGAAGCTTTCTTT. Its translation is CASTKQDLNTEAFF.

This clone was picked up one time. This CDR3 is CASSGGSSISGNTIYF. In nucleotides, the CDR3 is TGCGCCAGCAGCGGCGGCAGTAGCATCTCTGGAAACACCATATATTTT. The J gene is TRBJ1-3, the V gene TRBV5-1; D uncertain. The ends were cut back, 4 bases at V and 0 bases at J, with 14 bases in the middle. Germline CDR1 reads SGHRS; CDR2 reads YFSETQ. CDR3 size: 16 residues. The complete variable domain, with remaining parts taken from reference TRBV5-1 and TRBJ1-3, reads KAGVTQTPRYLIKTRGQQVTLSCSPISGHRSVSWYQQTPGQGLQFLFEYFSETQRNKGNFPGRFSGRQFSNSRSEMNVSTLELGDSALYLCASSGGSSISGNTIYFGEGSWLTVV.

This clone was seen only once. The chain is built from TRBV6-6 and TRBJ1-6, with 7 nucleotides matching TRBD1. The CDR3 is 14 amino acids. With 6 bases clipped from V and 7 bases from J, the junction kept 6 bases outside the gene matches. Germline loops: CDR1 MNHNY, CDR2 SVGAGI (reference sequence). The CDR3 DNA reads TGTGCCAGCAGCGACAGGGTGTTGAATTCACCCCTCCACTTT. This sequence encodes CASSDRVLNSPLHF.

The genes are TRBV4-3 and TRBJ1-4; perhaps TRBD1 as D (5 bases). The germline V gene has CDR1 LGHNA and CDR2 YSLEER. V was trimmed by 0 bases and J by 7 bases, leaving 12 bases between them. This CDR3 contains 15 residues. In DNA form, the CDR3 reads TGCGCCAGCAGCCAAGATCTCCAGGGTTTTGAAAAACTGTTTTTT. Translated: CASSQDLQGFEKLFF.

This sequence joins TRBV4-2 and TRBJ2-2, with D maybe TRBD1 (6 bases). Trimming left V 5 bases short and J 0 bases short, with 13 bases between. The V gene's germline CDR1 is LGHNA and CDR2 YNFKEQ. The CDR3 covers 16 residues. For the CDR3, the DNA is TGTGCCAGCAGCTCTAACAGGGTAGCGAACACCGGGGAGCTGTTTTTT. This codes for CASSSNRVANTGELFF.

This chain uses TRBV6-4 with TRBJ2-6, with D perhaps TRBD1 (5 bases). Germline CDR1 is MRHNA and CDR2 is SNTAGT. The CDR3 loop spans 13 amino acids. Trimming took off 7 bases at V and 1 base at J, with 5 bases between the two ends. The CDR3 region has the DNA TGTGCCAGCAAGGGGTCTGGGGCCAACGTCCTGACTTTC. Protein: CASKGSGANVLTF.

The chain couples TRBV15 to TRBJ2-1; D unclear. The CDR3 consists of 16 residues. Germline values: CDR1 LNHNV, CDR2 YYDKDF (reference sequence). Trimming removed 0 bases at V and 0 bases at J, with 9 bases between. The chain's CDR3 is CATSRDLGFSYNEQFF. The CDR3 nucleotides read TGTGCCACCAGCAGAGATCTGGGCTTCTCCTACAATGAGCAGTTCTTC.

The J gene is TRBJ2-1, the V gene TRBV9, with 9 bases lining up with TRBD1. Looked up from germline, CDR1 is SGDLS and CDR2 is YYNGEE. This CDR3 contains 16 residues. V shed 0 bases and J 0 bases; nucleotides not matched to a gene: 1. CDR3 sequence: CASSVGTGASYNEQFF. The DNA of the CDR3 is TGTGCCAGCAGCGTAGGGACAGGGGCCTCCTACAATGAGCAGTTCTTC.

The V call is TRBV29-1, the J call TRBJ1-4; possibly TRBD1 for D (6 bases). Germline-derived CDR1 and CDR2 are SQVTM and ANQGSEA. This CDR3 comprises 13 residues. V dropped 3 bases and J dropped 8 bases, with 13 bases sitting between them. CDR3 region: CSVDIGGQEKLFF. CDR3 nucleotides: TGCAGCGTTGATATTGGGGGCCAGGAAAAACTGTTTTTT. The full variable domain, completed using reference TRBV29-1 and TRBJ1-4, is SAVISQKPSRDICQRGTSLTIQCQVDSQVTMMFWYRQQPGQSLTLIATANQGSEATYESGFVIDKFPISRPNLTFSTLTVSNMSPEDSSIYLCSVDIGGQEKLFFGSGTQLSVL.

This clone appeared a few times. The chain recombines TRBV25-1 with TRBJ2-3; D remains unclear. The germline CDR1 and CDR2 sequences are MGHDK and SYGVNS. CDR3 size: 11 residues. V lost 8 bases, J lost 2 bases, and 5 bases lay in between. CDR3 sequence: CASSYTDTQYF. The CDR3 DNA follows: TGTGCCAGCTCGTACACAGATACGCAGTATTTT.

The rearrangement links TRBV7-9 to TRBJ2-7; 8 positions match TRBD2. This CDR3 has 15 residues. V lost 5 bases to trimming and J lost 1 base; unmatched junction nucleotides: 7. Germline-derived CDR1 and CDR2 are SEHNR and FQNEAQ (reference sequence). The CDR3 loop is CASSAAGTRSYEQYF. Written as DNA, the CDR3 is TGTGCCAGCAGCGCGGCGGGGACTAGATCCTACGAGCAGTACTTC.

The chain joins TRBV7-3 to TRBJ2-3; a weak D match, TRBD2 (5 bases). The CDR3 sequence is 18 residues long. The germline V and J ends were trimmed by 4 bases and 0 bases, with 20 bases remaining between them. The V gene's germline CDR1 is SGHTA and CDR2 FQGTGA. The CDR3: CASSSQSMSRVSTDTQYF. As DNA, the CDR3 is TGTGCCAGCAGCTCCCAAAGTATGTCGAGGGTGAGCACAGATACGCAGTATTTT.

The gene calls are TRBV14 and TRBJ2-1; weak D call: TRBD2 (6 bases). The CDR3 totals 14 residues. The germline V gene has CDR1 SGHDN and CDR2 FVKESK. Between the trimmed V and J ends, which lost 8 bases and 0 bases, there was a span of 11 bases. The CDR3 DNA reads as TGTGCCAGCCAACCCGGGAGCTCCTACAATGAGCAGTTCTTC. Its protein product is CASQPGSSYNEQFF.

The chain combines TRBV28 with TRBJ2-6, with unresolved D. V was cut by 3 bases and J by 2 bases, with 8 bases left in between. The length of the CDR3 is 15 residues. Per the germline V gene, CDR1 is MDHEN and CDR2 is SYDVKM. The CDR3 DNA follows: TGTGCCAGCAGTTTTCCAGAAGCTGGGGCCAACGTCCTGACTTTC. It is translated as CASSFPEAGANVLTF. Based on the CDR3 plus reference TRBV28 and TRBJ2-6, the full variable domain is DVKVTQSSRYLVKRTGEKVFLECVQDMDHENMFWYRQDPGLGLRLIYFSYDVKMKEKGDIPEGYSVSREKKERFSLILESASTNQTSMYLCASSFPEAGANVLTFGAGSRLTVL.